Only a few counts were recorded for the clone carrying this T cell receptor (beta chain). These data belong to a study of graft-versus-host responses after intestinal transplantation. J lost 6 bases, V lost 5 bases, and 8 bases had no gene match. The V gene's germline CDR1 is SGHTA and CDR2 FQGNSA. The CDR3 loop spans 15 amino acids. Whole-study findings and limits: There were GvH clones found in recipient marrow, and some of them appeared first in ileum or blood.

Produced via immunoSEQ multiplex PCR; TCRdb's table is partial and in-frame only. The data show 7,500 or so clones, about 22% seen once. The sample in question was alloreactive CD4+ T cells from a mixed lymphocyte reaction culture, obtained before transplantation. This sample's subset: CFSE-low proliferating T cells sorted from approximately 6-day pre-transplant mixed lymphocyte reaction (GvH or HvG direction). The TCR sequence derives from a human patient who was an organ donor for intestinal transplantation. This chain joins TRBV7-2 and TRBJ1-5; TRBD1 aligns across 9 bases. CDR3: CASSPRDRESQPQHF. In DNA, the CDR3 is TGTGCCAGCAGCCCCCGGGACAGGGAGTCTCAGCCCCAGCATTTT.